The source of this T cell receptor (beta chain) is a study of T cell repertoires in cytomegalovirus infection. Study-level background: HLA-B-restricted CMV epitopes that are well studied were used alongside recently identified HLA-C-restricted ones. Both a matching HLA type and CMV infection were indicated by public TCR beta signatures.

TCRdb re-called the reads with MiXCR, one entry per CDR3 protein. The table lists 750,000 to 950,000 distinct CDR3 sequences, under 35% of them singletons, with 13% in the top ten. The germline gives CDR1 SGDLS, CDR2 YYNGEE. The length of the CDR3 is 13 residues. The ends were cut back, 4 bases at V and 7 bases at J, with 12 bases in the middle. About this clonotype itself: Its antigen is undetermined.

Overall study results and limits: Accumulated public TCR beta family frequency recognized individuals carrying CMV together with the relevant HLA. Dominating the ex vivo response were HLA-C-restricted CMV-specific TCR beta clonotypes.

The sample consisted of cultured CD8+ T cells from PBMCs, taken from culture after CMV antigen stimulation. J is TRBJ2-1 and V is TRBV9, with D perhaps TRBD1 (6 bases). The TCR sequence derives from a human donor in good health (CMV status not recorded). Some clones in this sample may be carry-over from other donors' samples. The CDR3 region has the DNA TGTGCCAGCAGCCTCCGACAGGTGAATGAGCAGTTCTTC. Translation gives CASSLRQVNEQFF. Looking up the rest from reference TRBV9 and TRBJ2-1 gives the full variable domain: DSGVTQTPKHLITATGQRVTLRCSPRSGDLSVYWYQQSLDQGLQFLIQYYNGEERAKGNILERFSAQQFPDLHSELNLSSLELGDSALYFCASSLRQVNEQFFGPGTRLTVL.